This TCR beta chain is drawn from a study of T cell responses to AZD1222 COVID-19 vaccine. To note about this clone: Its antigen is not known.

Assay: immunoSEQ multiplex PCR; the TCRdb copy retains only in-frame clones and omits some. The sample shows nearly 110,000 clones, nearly 90% of them seen only once. Study observations and caveats: Once two AZD1222 doses were given, Spike-specific TCR breadth and depth went up. Just a handful of AZD1222 recipients were seropositive at baseline. All repertoire sampling was performed exclusively after the peak T cell response. Donor demographics were predominantly white British with a female majority; clonal diversity may be underestimated.

Germline V gene lookup returns CDR1 SGHRS and CDR2 YFSETQ. This CDR3 region has 15 residues. V lost 4 bases, J lost 0 bases, and 10 bases lay in between. This sequence was found in an adult who received the AZD1222 COVID-19 vaccine. Sequences were derived from peripheral blood, sampled 28 days after the second AZD1222 dose. The V and J genes are TRBV5-1 and TRBJ1-4; possibly TRBD1 for D (5 bases). The CDR3 region is CASSQGVATNEKLFF. For the CDR3, the DNA is TGCGCCAGCAGCCAAGGGGTGGCAACTAATGAAAAACTGTTTTTT.